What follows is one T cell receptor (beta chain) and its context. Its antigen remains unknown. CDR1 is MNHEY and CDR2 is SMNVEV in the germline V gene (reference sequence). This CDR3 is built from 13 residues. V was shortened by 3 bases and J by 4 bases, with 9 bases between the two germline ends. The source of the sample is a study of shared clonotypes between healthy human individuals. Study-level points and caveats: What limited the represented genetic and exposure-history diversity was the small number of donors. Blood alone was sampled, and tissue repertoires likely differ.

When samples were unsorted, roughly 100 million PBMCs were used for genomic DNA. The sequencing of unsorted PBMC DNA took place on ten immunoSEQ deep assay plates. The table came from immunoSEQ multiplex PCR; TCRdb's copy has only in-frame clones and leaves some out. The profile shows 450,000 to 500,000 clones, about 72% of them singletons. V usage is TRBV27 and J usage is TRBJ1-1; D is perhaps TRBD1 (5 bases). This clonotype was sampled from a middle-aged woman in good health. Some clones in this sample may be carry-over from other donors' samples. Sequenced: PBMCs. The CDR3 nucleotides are TGTGCCAGCAGTTTTTTAGGGGTCACTGAAGCTTTCTTT. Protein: CASSFLGVTEAFF.